The clone carrying this TCR beta chain was observed once. Germline V gives CDR1 GTSNPN, CDR2 SVGIG (reference sequence). Trimming shortened V by 4 bases and J by 9 bases, and 9 bases separated the two germline ends. This CDR3 contains 10 residues. This sample was included in a study of blood T cell repertoires in COVID-19. Sequencing used immunoSEQ multiplex PCR; TCRdb keeps in-frame clones, though not all of them. The sample has 350,000 to 450,000 clones, approximately 89% seen once. Sequenced input: PBMCs or T cells enriched from blood (not recorded which). This TCR was recovered from a woman aged 25 to 39 who had recovered from COVID-19. The chain recombines TRBV30 with TRBJ1-1; D might be TRBD1 (5 bases). The CDR3 here is CAWKNRQAFF. Here the CDR3 DNA reads TGTGCCTGGAAGAACAGGCAAGCTTTCTTT. Looking up the rest from reference TRBV30 and TRBJ1-1 gives the full variable domain: SQTIHQWPATLVQPVGSPLSLECTVEGTSNPNLYWYRQAAGRGLQLLFYSVGIGQISSEVPQNLSASRPQDRQFILSSKKLLLSDSGFYLCAWKNRQAFFGQGTRLTVV.